This TCR beta chain was observed in a study of beta chain features in type 1 diabetes. Study results and caveats: Shortening that was moderate but significant affected the TCRB CDR3s of Type 1 diabetes patients in all four CD4+ subsets.

The sequenced template was cDNA made from the entire isolated RNA. TCRdb's table, derived via immunoSEQ multiplex PCR, lists solely in-frame clones and lacks some. The sample shows a few hundred thousand clones, approximately 13% of them seen only once. Blood was drawn once from each donor into heparinised tubes. The draws averaged around 110 mL. This clone has only a few counts. No antigen is known for it. With 4 bases clipped from V and 6 bases from J, the junction kept 12 bases outside the gene matches. This CDR3 is built from 15 residues. The germline CDR1 and CDR2 sequences are SGHRS and YFSETQ. This sequence originates from a woman between 18 and 29 years old with type 1 diabetes. Sequencing was performed on naive CD4+ T cells from blood. The chain couples TRBV5-1 to TRBJ2-7, with 8 positions matching TRBD2. CDR3 protein: CASSPGGVAGAEQYF. For the CDR3, the DNA is TGCGCCAGCAGCCCGGGGGGGGTAGCAGGTGCCGAGCAGTACTTC. The whole variable domain, filled in from reference TRBV5-1 and TRBJ2-7, reads KAGVTQTPRYLIKTRGQQVTLSCSPISGHRSVSWYQQTPGQGLQFLFEYFSETQRNKGNFPGRFSGRQFSNSRSEMNVSTLELGDSALYLCASSPGGVAGAEQYFGPGTRLTVT.